Following are 4 T cell receptor beta chains from one sample sequenced in a study of regulatory T cells in long-lasting Graves disease (dated by TCRdb to about 2021). Interpreted using the paper, the time point label stands for: newly diagnosed GD, antithyroid drugs for less than 3 months. For both TCR sequencing and RNA sequencing, RNA was extracted from PBMCs in TRIzol. Receptors were amplified or captured by multiplex PCR. Data came from an Illumina HiSeq 4000. TCR beta libraries were built with iRepertoire HTBI primers and Arm-PCR amplification of CDR3 regions. In-frame beta chains were kept once TCRdb had trimmed the public reads at Q25 with fastp and called clones with MiXCR. Each record represents a unique CDR3 protein, reported with the most common genes and DNA among its rows. A total of fewer than 550,000 distinct CDR3 sequences appear in this sample, 15% to 20% of them only once. Roughly 25% of the sample comes from the top ten.

The same sample was also studied in work on T cells in Graves' hyperthyroidism and ophthalmopathy.

Sequences were derived from peripheral blood mononuclear cells (PBMCs), sampled at new diagnosis, from a patient treated with antithyroid drugs. The source of these receptors is a middle-aged woman with Graves disease. Donor details come from another sample of the same person, matched by shared clones.

This chain joins TRBV3-1 and TRBJ2-2, with D perhaps matching TRBD1 or TRBD2 (6 bases each). V lost 2 bases to trimming and J lost 5 bases, with 15 bases between them. The CDR3 loop spans 16 amino acids. The V gene's germline CDR1 is LGHDT and CDR2 YNNKEL (reference sequence). In DNA, the CDR3 is TGTGCCAGCAGCCAACTAAGGGGGGCCGGGACCGGGGAGCTGTTTTTT. It is translated as CASSQLRGAGTGELFF.

This clonotype was recorded at least ten times. The J gene is TRBJ1-5, the V gene TRBV3-1; possibly TRBD1 for D (5 bases). The length of the CDR3 is 13 residues. Trimming stripped 1 base from V and 6 bases from J, with 7 bases between. Per the germline V gene, CDR1 is LGHDT and CDR2 is YNNKEL (reference sequence). CDR3 sequence reads: CASSQGQLQPQHF. The CDR3 DNA reads as TGTGCCAGCAGCCAAGGACAGCTTCAGCCCCAGCATTTT.

Remarks on this clonotype: With a much larger clone just one base away, this may be a read error. This chain joins TRBV28 and TRBJ1-2; 7 bases fit TRBD1. Germline CDR1 MDHEN, CDR2 SYDVKM. CDR3 length: 15 residues. CDR3 region: CAGSSTGAPNYGYTF. The CDR3, as DNA: TGTGCCGGCAGTTCCACAGGGGCCCCCAACTATGGCTACACCTTC.

This clonotype was counted only a few times. This chain uses TRBV19 with TRBJ2-1; the match to TRBD2 covers 10 bases. Germline V lookup: CDR1 LNHDA, CDR2 SQIVND (reference sequence). This CDR3 is 15 amino acids long. V lost 8 bases to trimming and J lost 0 bases; unmatched junction nucleotides: 4. Here the CDR3 reads CASHKRGGSYNEQFF. The DNA of the CDR3 is TGTGCCAGTCACAAGCGGGGGGGCTCCTACAATGAGCAGTTCTTC.